The rows below give T cell receptor beta chains drawn from one sample of a study of CD8 T cells in Susac syndrome. One entry per CDR3 protein, called by TCRdb with MiXCR from the immunoSEQ multiplex PCR reads. The sample lists around 79,000 distinct CDR3 sequences, over 85% occurring once. Specimen: CD8+ T cells from PBMCs. Receptors originate from a human donor with multiple sclerosis. CDR3s include the opening cysteine and the closing phenylalanine or tryptophan. Fields, in order: V gene, clone size, D gene, J gene, CDR3 protein, CDR3 DNA. A D gene is named only where the DNA matches it firmly. The size of a clone is reported for some rows only, either as once, few or many, or as a class for expanded clones.

v_call: TRBV30; clone_size: .; d_call: .; j_call: TRBJ2-7; cdr3_aa: CAWSDGHSYEQYF; cdr3_nt: TGTGCCTGGAGTGATGGCCACTCCTACGAGCAGTACTTC
v_call: TRBV12-3/TRBV12-4; clone_size: .; d_call: .; j_call: TRBJ1-2; cdr3_aa: CASSLALRGNGYTF; cdr3_nt: TGTGCCAGCAGTTTAGCTTTAAGGGGGAATGGCTACACCTTC
v_call: TRBV3-1; clone_size: .; d_call: .; j_call: TRBJ2-2; cdr3_aa: CASSGPTLFTGELFF; cdr3_nt: TGTGCCAGCAGCGGGCCGACGCTCTTCACCGGGGAGCTGTTTTTT
v_call: TRBV11-2; clone_size: .; d_call: .; j_call: TRBJ2-7; cdr3_aa: CASSLVKAGSSYEQYF; cdr3_nt: TGTGCCAGCAGCTTAGTAAAGGCAGGGAGCTCCTACGAGCAGTACTTC
v_call: TRBV14; clone_size: few; d_call: TRBD1; j_call: TRBJ1-1; cdr3_aa: CASSLDRGTEAFF; cdr3_nt: TGTGCCAGCAGCCTTGACAGGGGCACTGAAGCTTTCTTT
v_call: TRBV5-4; clone_size: once; d_call: .; j_call: TRBJ1-3; cdr3_aa: CASSSAGMPGNTIYF; cdr3_nt: TGTGCCAGCAGCTCGGCAGGAATGCCCGGAAACACCATATATTTT
v_call: TRBV7-9; clone_size: .; d_call: .; j_call: TRBJ1-1; cdr3_aa: CASSLSETEAFF; cdr3_nt: TGTGCCAGCAGCTTATCGGAGACTGAAGCTTTCTTT
v_call: TRBV14; clone_size: .; d_call: .; j_call: TRBJ2-5; cdr3_aa: CASSQDDQSQETQYF; cdr3_nt: TGCGCCAGCAGCCAAGATGACCAGTCACAAGAGACCCAGTACTTC
v_call: TRBV30; clone_size: once; d_call: .; j_call: TRBJ2-5; cdr3_aa: CAWTNIGGVKETQYF; cdr3_nt: TGTGCCTGGACTAATATCGGCGGGGTGAAAGAGACCCAGTACTTC
v_call: TRBV7-9; clone_size: once; d_call: .; j_call: TRBJ2-7; cdr3_aa: CASSFGDYEQYF; cdr3_nt: TGTGCCAGCAGCTTCGGGGACTACGAGCAGTACTTC
v_call: TRBV25-1; clone_size: once; d_call: TRBD2; j_call: TRBJ2-3; cdr3_aa: CASSDPLAGEGDTQYF; cdr3_nt: TGTGCCAGCAGTGACCCCCTAGCGGGAGAGGGAGATACGCAGTATTTT
v_call: TRBV29-1; clone_size: .; d_call: .; j_call: TRBJ1-2; cdr3_aa: CSVVSQSPNYGYTF; cdr3_nt: TGCAGCGTTGTTAGTCAGTCTCCTAACTATGGCTACACCTTC
v_call: TRBV2; clone_size: .; d_call: .; j_call: TRBJ2-3; cdr3_aa: CAIRDRASTDTQYF; cdr3_nt: TGTGCCATACGGGACCGAGCTAGCACAGATACGCAGTATTTT
v_call: TRBV3-1; clone_size: .; d_call: TRBD2; j_call: TRBJ2-4; cdr3_aa: CASSHHTGTIKNIQYF; cdr3_nt: TGTGCCAGCAGCCACCACACCGGGACTATTAAAAACATTCAGTACTTC
v_call: TRBV19; clone_size: once; d_call: .; j_call: TRBJ1-5; cdr3_aa: CASTARSQPQHF; cdr3_nt: TGTGCCAGTACCGCCAGGAGTCAGCCCCAGCATTTT
v_call: TRBV24-1; clone_size: .; d_call: TRBD2; j_call: TRBJ2-5; cdr3_aa: CATSAGTKETQYF; cdr3_nt: TGTGCCACCAGCGCCGGGACTAAAGAGACCCAGTACTTC
v_call: TRBV29-1; clone_size: .; d_call: .; j_call: TRBJ1-1; cdr3_aa: CSGTMGPSEAFF; cdr3_nt: TGCAGCGGTACCATGGGCCCCAGTGAAGCTTTCTTT
v_call: TRBV27; clone_size: .; d_call: .; j_call: TRBJ1-1; cdr3_aa: CASSLRELNTEAFF; cdr3_nt: TGTGCCAGCAGTTTGCGGGAGTTGAACACTGAAGCTTTCTTT
v_call: TRBV30; clone_size: .; d_call: .; j_call: TRBJ2-7; cdr3_aa: CAGEAGAHEQYF; cdr3_nt: TGTGCCGGGGAGGCCGGGGCCCACGAGCAGTACTTC
v_call: TRBV29-1; clone_size: .; d_call: .; j_call: TRBJ2-7; cdr3_aa: CSVDKGSSYEQYF; cdr3_nt: TGCAGCGTTGACAAGGGGAGCTCCTACGAGCAGTACTTC
v_call: TRBV5-5; clone_size: .; d_call: TRBD1; j_call: TRBJ2-6; cdr3_aa: CATSGTGFSGANVLTF; cdr3_nt: TGTGCCACCTCCGGGACAGGCTTCTCTGGGGCCAACGTCCTGACTTTC
v_call: TRBV12-5; clone_size: .; d_call: .; j_call: TRBJ2-5; cdr3_aa: CASGISDPPQETQYF; cdr3_nt: TGTGCTAGTGGAATCTCAGACCCCCCCCAAGAGACCCAGTACTTC
v_call: TRBV7-6; clone_size: .; d_call: .; j_call: TRBJ2-6; cdr3_aa: CASSVQGANVLTF; cdr3_nt: TGTGCCAGCAGCGTACAAGGGGCCAACGTCCTGACTTTC
v_call: TRBV19; clone_size: .; d_call: TRBD1; j_call: TRBJ2-7; cdr3_aa: CASSKTGESGYEQYF; cdr3_nt: TGTGCCAGTAGTAAGACAGGGGAATCGGGCTACGAGCAGTACTTC
v_call: TRBV29-1; clone_size: .; d_call: TRBD1; j_call: TRBJ1-1; cdr3_aa: CSVEQQGLNTEAFF; cdr3_nt: TGCAGCGTTGAACAACAGGGGTTGAACACTGAAGCTTTCTTT
v_call: TRBV6-6; clone_size: .; d_call: .; j_call: TRBJ1-4; cdr3_aa: CAAGRGLAHEKLFF; cdr3_nt: TGTGCCGCTGGACGAGGGTTAGCTCATGAAAAACTGTTTTTT
v_call: TRBV6-2/TRBV6-3; clone_size: .; d_call: .; j_call: TRBJ1-2; cdr3_aa: CASSFTGNGYTF; cdr3_nt: TGTGCCAGCAGTTTCACAGGGAATGGCTACACCTTC